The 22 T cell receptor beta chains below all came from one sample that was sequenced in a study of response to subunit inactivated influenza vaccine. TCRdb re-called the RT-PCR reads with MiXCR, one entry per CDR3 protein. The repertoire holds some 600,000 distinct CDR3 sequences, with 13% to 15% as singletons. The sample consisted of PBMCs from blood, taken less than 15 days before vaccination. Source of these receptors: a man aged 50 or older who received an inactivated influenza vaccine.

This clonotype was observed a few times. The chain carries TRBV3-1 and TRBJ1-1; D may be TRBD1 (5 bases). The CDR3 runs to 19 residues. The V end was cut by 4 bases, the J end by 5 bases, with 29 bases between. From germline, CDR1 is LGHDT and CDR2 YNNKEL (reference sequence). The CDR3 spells CASSRPRRVPILKGTEAFF. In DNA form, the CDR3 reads TGTGCCAGCAGCCGCCCGCGCAGGGTACCGATCCTCAAAGGGACTGAAGCTTTCTTT.

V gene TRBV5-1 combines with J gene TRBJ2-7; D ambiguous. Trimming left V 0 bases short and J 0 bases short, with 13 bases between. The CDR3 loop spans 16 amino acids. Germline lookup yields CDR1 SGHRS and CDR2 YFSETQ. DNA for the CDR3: TGCGCCAGCAGCTTGGATGGTTGGCAGATCTCCTACGAGCAGTACTTC. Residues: CASSLDGWQISYEQYF.

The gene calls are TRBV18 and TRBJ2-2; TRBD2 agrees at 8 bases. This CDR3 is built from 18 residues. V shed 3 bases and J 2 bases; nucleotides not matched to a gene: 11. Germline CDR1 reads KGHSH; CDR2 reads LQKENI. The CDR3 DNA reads TGTGCCAGCTCACCTGTTACTTCCGGGACTAGTAACACCGGGGAGCTGTTTTTT. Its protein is CASSPVTSGTSNTGELFF.

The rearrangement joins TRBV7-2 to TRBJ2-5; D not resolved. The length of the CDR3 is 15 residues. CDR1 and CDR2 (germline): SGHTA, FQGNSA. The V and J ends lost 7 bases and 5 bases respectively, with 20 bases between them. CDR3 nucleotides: TGTGCCAGCACCCCAGACGCGAGGCGTTTGGAGACCCAGTACTTC. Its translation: CASTPDARRLETQYF.

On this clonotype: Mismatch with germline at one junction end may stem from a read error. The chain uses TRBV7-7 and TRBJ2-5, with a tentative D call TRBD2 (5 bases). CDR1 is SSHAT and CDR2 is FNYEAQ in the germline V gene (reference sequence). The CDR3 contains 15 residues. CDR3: CASSLVGGGGETQYF. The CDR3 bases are TGTGCTAGCAGCTTAGTAGGAGGAGGTGGGGAGACCCAGTACTTC. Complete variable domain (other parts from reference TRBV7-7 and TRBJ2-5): GAGVSQSPRYKVTKRGQDVTLRCDPISSHATLYWYQQALGQGPEFLTYFNYEAQPDKSGLPSDRFSAERPEGSISTLTIQRTEQRDSAMYRCASSLVGGGGETQYFGPGTRLLVL.

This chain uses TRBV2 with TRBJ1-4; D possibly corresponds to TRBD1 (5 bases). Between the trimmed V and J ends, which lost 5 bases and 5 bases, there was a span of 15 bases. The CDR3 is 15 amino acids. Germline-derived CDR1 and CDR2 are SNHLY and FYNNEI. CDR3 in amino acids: CASSYQGSRNEKLFF. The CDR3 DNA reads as TGTGCCAGCAGTTACCAGGGTTCGAGGAATGAAAAACTGTTTTTT. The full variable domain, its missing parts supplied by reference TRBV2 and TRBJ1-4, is EPEVTQTPSHQVTQMGQEVILRCVPISNHLYFYWYRQILGQKVEFLVSFYNNEISEKSEIFDDQFSVERPDGSNFTLKIRSTKLEDSAMYFCASSYQGSRNEKLFFGSGTQLSVL.

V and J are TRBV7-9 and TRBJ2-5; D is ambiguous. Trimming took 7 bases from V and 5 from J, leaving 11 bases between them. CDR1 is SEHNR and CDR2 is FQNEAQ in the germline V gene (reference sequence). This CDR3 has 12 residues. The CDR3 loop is CASTPFEETQYF. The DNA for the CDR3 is TGTGCCAGCACCCCCTTTGAGGAGACCCAGTACTTC.

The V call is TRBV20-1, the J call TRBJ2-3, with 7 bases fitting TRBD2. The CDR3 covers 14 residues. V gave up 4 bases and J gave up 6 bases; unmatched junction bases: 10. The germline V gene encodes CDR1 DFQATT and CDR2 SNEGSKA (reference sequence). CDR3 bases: TGCAGTGCTAAACGGGGGGTTACGTTTGATACGCAGTATTTT. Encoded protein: CSAKRGVTFDTQYF.

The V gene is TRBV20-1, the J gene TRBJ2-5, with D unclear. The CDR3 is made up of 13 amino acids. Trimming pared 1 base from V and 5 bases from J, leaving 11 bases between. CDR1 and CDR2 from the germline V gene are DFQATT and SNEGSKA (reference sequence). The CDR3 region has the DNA TGCAGTGCTAGAGGGGCCGGAAGGGAGACCCAGTACTTC. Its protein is CSARGAGRETQYF.

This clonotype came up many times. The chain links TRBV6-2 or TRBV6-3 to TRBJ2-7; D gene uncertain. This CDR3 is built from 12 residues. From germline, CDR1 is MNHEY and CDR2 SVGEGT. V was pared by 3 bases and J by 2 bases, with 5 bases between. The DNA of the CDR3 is TGTGCCAGCAGTTATTCGGCCTACGAGCAGTACTTC. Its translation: CASSYSAYEQYF.

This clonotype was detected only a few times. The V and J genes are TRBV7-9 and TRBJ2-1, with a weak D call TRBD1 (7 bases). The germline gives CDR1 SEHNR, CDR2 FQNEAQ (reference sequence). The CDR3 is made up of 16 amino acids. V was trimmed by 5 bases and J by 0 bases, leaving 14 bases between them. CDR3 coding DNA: TGTGCCAGCAGCCCCAGGGGGGTGAGCTCCTACAATGAGCAGTTCTTC. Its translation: CASSPRGVSSYNEQFF.

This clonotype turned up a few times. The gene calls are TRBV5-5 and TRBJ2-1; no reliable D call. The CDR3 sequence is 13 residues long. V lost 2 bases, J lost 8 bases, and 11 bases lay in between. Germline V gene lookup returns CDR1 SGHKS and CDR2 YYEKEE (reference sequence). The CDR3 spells CASSFGDQYEQFF. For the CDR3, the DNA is TGTGCCAGCAGCTTCGGCGACCAGTATGAGCAGTTCTTC.

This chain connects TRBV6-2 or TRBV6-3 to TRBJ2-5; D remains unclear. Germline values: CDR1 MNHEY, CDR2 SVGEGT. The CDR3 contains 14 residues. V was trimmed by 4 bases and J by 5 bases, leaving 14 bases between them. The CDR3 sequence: CASSSPGRPETQYF. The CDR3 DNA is TGTGCCAGCAGTTCCCCGGGTCGACCGGAGACCCAGTACTTC.

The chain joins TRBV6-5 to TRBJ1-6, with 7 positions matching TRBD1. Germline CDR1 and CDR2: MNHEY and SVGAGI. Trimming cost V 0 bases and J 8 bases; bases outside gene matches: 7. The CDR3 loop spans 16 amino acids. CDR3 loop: CASSYSEQGQDSPLHF. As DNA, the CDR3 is TGTGCCAGCAGTTACTCGGAACAGGGGCAAGATTCACCCCTCCACTTT.

CDR3 amino acids: CASSTKRGGLNEQFF. CDR3 coding DNA: TGTGCCAGCAGTACAAAGCGGGGAGGGCTCAATGAGCAGTTCTTC. The chain is built from TRBV27 and TRBJ2-1; 7 positions agree with TRBD2. Germline assignment: CDR1 MNHEY and CDR2 SMNVEV (reference sequence). V was clipped by 5 bases and J by 6 bases; unmatched bases: 10. The CDR3 covers 15 residues.

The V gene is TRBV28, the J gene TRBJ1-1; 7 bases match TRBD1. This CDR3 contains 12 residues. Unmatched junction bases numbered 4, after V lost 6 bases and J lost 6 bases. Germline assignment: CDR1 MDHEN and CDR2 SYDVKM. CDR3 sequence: CASSGRGSEAFF. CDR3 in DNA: TGTGCCAGCAGCGGCAGGGGGTCTGAAGCTTTCTTT.

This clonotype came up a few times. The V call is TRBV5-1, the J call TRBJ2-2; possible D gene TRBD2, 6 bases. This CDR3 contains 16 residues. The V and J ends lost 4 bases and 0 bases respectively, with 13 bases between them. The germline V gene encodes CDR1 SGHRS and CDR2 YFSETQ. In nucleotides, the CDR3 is TGCGCCAGCAGCCCCGGGACTCTCGCGAACACCGGGGAGCTGTTTTTT. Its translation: CASSPGTLANTGELFF.

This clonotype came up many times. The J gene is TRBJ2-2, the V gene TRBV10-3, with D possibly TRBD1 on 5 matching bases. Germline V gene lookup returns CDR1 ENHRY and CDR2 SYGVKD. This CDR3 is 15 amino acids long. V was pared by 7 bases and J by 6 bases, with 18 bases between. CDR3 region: CAINRDPQASGELFF. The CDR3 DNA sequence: TGTGCCATCAACCGCGACCCACAGGCCTCCGGGGAGCTGTTTTTT.

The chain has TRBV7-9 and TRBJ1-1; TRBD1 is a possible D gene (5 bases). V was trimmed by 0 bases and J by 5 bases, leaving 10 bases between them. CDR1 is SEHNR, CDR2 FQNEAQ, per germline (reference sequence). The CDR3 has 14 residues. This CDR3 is CASSLAGGMTEAFF. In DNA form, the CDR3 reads TGTGCCAGCAGCTTAGCGGGGGGGATGACTGAAGCTTTCTTT.

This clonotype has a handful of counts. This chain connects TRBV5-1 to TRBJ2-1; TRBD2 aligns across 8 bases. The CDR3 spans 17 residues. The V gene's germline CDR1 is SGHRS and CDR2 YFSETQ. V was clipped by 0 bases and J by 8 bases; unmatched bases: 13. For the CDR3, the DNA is TGCGCCAGCAGCTTGGGAGGACTAGCCTCATTCGGCGATGAGCAGTTCTTC. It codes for CASSLGGLASFGDEQFF.

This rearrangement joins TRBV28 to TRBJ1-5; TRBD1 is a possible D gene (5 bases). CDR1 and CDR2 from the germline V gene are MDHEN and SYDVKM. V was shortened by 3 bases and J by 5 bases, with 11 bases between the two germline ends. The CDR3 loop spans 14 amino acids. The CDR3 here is CASSFLGGDQPQHF. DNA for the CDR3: TGTGCCAGCAGTTTTCTGGGGGGAGATCAGCCCCAGCATTTT.

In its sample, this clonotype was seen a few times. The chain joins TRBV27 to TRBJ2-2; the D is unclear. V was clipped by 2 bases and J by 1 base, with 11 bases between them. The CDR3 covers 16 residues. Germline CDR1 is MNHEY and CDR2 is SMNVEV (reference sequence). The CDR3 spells CASSLDRTENTGELFF. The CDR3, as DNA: TGTGCCAGCAGTTTAGACCGGACGGAGAACACCGGGGAGCTGTTTTTT.